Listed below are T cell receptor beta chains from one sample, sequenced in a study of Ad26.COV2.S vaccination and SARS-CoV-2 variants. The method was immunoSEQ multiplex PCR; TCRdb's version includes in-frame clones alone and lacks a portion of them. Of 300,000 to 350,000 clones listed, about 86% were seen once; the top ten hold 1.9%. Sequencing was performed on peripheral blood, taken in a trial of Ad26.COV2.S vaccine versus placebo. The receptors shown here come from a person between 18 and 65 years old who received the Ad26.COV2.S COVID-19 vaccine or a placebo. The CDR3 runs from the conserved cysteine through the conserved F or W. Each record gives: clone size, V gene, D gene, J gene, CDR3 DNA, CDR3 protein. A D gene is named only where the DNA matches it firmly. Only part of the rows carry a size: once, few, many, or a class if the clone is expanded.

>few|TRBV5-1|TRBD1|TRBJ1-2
TGCGCCAGCAGCCCGGACAGGGGAAAGGGCTACACCTTC
CASSPDRGKGYTF
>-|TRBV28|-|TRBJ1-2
TGTGCCAGCAGTTTATGGGCAGCGAACTATGGCTACACCTTC
CASSLWAANYGYTF
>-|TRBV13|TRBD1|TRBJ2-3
TGTGCCAGCAGCTTAAGGGACAGCCGCACAGATACGCAGTATTTT
CASSLRDSRTDTQYF
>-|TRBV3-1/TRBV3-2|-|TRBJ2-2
TGTGCCAGCAGGTCAGTAGGTTTGACCTCGGGGGAGCTGTTTTTT
CASRSVGLTSGELFF
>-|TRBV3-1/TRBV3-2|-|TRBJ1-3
TGTGCCAGCAGCCACACTTTAGCTGGAAACACCATATATTTT
CASSHTLAGNTIYF
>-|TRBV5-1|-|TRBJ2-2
TGCGCCAGCAGCGGCGGGGAGAACACCGGGGAGCTGTTTTTT
CASSGGENTGELFF
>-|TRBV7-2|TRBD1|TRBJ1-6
TGTGCCAGCAGCTCACAGGGGGTGAATTCACCCCTCCACTTT
CASSSQGVNSPLHF
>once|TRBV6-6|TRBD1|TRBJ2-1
TGTGCCACCGCGACAGGGGGCTCCTACAATGAGCAGTTCTTC
CATATGGSYNEQFF
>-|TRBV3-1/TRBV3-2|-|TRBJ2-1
TGTGCCAGCAGCACGGGGTGGGCCTACAATGAGCAGTTCTTC
CASSTGWAYNEQFF
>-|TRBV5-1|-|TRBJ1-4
TGCGCCAGCAGCTTATTCCAGGGCTCAACTAATGAAAAACTGTTTTTT
CASSLFQGSTNEKLFF
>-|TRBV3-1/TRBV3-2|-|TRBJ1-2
TGTGCCAGCAGCCAGGGGATGTCCCTTCGCTATGGCTACACCTTC
CASSQGMSLRYGYTF
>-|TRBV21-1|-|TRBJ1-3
TGTGCCAGCTTGCCCCCCGGGACCTCCGAGGGAAACACCATATATTTT
CASLPPGTSEGNTIYF
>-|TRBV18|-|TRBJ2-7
TGTGCCAGCTCACTCCAAAAACTACGCGCAAACGAGCAGTACTTC
CASSLQKLRANEQYF
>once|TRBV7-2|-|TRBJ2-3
TGTGCCAGCAGCTTAGCTGGAAGCACAGATACGCAGTATTTT
CASSLAGSTDTQYF
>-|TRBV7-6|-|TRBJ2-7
TGTGCCAGCAGCTTAGTACCAAAAAGCACGGTCGACGAGCAGTACTTC
CASSLVPKSTVDEQYF
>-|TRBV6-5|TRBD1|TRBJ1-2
TGTGCCAGCAGTCCTGAAGACAGGGTTGGTGGCTACACCTTC
CASSPEDRVGGYTF
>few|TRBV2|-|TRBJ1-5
TGTGCCAGCAGTGAAGCGGTCAAAGGCCAGCCCCAGCATTTT
CASSEAVKGQPQHF
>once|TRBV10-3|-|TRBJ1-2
TGTGCCATCAGTGAGCCCAGGGATTGGTATGGCTACACCTTC
CAISEPRDWYGYTF
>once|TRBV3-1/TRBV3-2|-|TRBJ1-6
TGTGCCAGCAGCCAAGAAGTAGGTTCACCCCTCCACTTT
CASSQEVGSPLHF
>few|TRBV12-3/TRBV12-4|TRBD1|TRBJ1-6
TGTGCCAGCAGGGGGACAGGGTATTCACCCCTCCACTTT
CASRGTGYSPLHF
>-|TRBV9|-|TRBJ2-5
TGTGCCAGCAGCGTACCAGGGAGAGGGGAGACCCAGTACTTC
CASSVPGRGETQYF
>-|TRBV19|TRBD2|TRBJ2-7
TGTGCCAGTAGTATAAAGACGGGACTAGCGGGTACCTACGAGCAGTACTTC
CASSIKTGLAGTYEQYF
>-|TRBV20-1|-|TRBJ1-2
TGCAGTGCTAGGGACCCGGGCTACACCTTC
CSARDPGYTF
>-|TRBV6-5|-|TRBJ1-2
TGTGCCAGCAGTTCGGCCGACAGATACTATGGCTACACCTTC
CASSSADRYYGYTF
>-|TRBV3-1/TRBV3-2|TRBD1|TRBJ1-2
TGTGCCAGCAGCAACCGGGACAGGGGCGACAAAACTAACTATGGCTACACCTTC
CASSNRDRGDKTNYGYTF
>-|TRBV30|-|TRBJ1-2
TGTGCCTGGAGCCCCGACAGCCTTGGCTATGGCTACACCTTC
CAWSPDSLGYGYTF
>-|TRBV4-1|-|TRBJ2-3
TGCGCTACGCAGGGTTCGACAGATACGCAGTATTTT
CATQGSTDTQYF
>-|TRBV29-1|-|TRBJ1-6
TGCAGCGTTGCTGCGACTGCAGACTATAATTCACCCCTCCACTTT
CSVAATADYNSPLHF
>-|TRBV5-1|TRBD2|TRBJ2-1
TGCGCCAGCAGCCCCAGAGGACTAGCAGTAGCCTACAATGAGCAGTTCTTC
CASSPRGLAVAYNEQFF
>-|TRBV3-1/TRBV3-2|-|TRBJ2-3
TGTGCCAGCAGCCAAGACAACGCCTGGGGAGATACGCAGTATTTT
CASSQDNAWGDTQYF
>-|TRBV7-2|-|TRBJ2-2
TGTGCCAGCAACCTGGTGGGGAGTTCCTCCGGGGAGCTGTTTTTT
CASNLVGSSSGELFF
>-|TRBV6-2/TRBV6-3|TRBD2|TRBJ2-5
TGTGCCAGCAGTTATTCTCGACTAGCGGGGGGCAGGGAGACCCAGTACTTC
CASSYSRLAGGRETQYF
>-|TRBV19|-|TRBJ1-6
TGTGCCAGTAGTATGGAAGTCCAATATAATTCACCCCTCCACTTT
CASSMEVQYNSPLHF
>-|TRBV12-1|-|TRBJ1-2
TGTGCCAGCAGCTTTGCGCAGAGTAACTATGGAGGCTACACCTTC
CASSFAQSNYGGYTF
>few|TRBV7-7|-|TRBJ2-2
TGTGCTAGCAGCCCCGGGACCGATAACACCGGGGAGCTGTTTTTT
CASSPGTDNTGELFF
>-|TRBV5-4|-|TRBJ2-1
TGTGCCAGCAGCTTGGGCGGAGGCTCCTACAATGAGCAGTTCTTC
CASSLGGGSYNEQFF
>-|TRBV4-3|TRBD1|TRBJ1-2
TGCGCCAGCAGCCTACGGACAGGGGCGACCTATGGCTACACCTTC
CASSLRTGATYGYTF
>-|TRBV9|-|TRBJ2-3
TGTGCCAGCAGCGTAGCGCACCCCACAGATACGCAGTATTTT
CASSVAHPTDTQYF
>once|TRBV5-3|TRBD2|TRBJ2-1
TGTGCCAGAAGCCTGGGGGCACTAGCGGGGGGCCGATGGGTTGAGCAGTTCTTC
CARSLGALAGGRWVEQFF
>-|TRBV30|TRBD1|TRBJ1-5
TGTGCCTGGCAGGGGGTAAATCAGCCCCAGCATTTT
CAWQGVNQPQHF
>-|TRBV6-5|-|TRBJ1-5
TGTGCCAGCAGTTCGTCCGGGGCGAATCAGCCCCAGCATTTT
CASSSSGANQPQHF
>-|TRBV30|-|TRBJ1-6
TGTGCCTGGAAAAGGGAGGGGAACCCAACCCTCCACTTT
CAWKREGNPTLHF
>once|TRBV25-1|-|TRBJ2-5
TGTGCCAGCAGTGGGGGGGACTCATGGGCCCAAGAGACCCAGTACTTC
CASSGGDSWAQETQYF
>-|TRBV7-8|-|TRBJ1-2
TGTGCCAGCAGCCGATGGGACGATGGCTACACCTTC
CASSRWDDGYTF
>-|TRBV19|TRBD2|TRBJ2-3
TGTGCCAGTGGGTTGGGGACTAGCGGGTACACAGATACGCAGTATTTT
CASGLGTSGYTDTQYF
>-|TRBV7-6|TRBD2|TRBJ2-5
TGTGCCAGCAGCCAGAGCGGGGTTGGAGAGACCCAGTACTTC
CASSQSGVGETQYF
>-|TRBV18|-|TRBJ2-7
TGTGCCAGCTCACGAACAGGGCGCGAGCAGTACTTC
CASSRTGREQYF
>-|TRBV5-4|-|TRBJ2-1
TGTGCCAGCAGCTTGGCGGACTCTTACAATGAGCAGTTCTTC
CASSLADSYNEQFF
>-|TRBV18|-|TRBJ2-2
TGTGCCAGCTCACCACAGAAGGCCAGGTTAACCGGGGAGCTGTTTTTT
CASSPQKARLTGELFF
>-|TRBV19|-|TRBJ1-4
TGTGCCAGTAGATTGAAGGGGGTAAATGAAAAACTGTTTTTT
CASRLKGVNEKLFF
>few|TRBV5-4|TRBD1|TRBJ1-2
TGTGCCAGCAGCTTGAAACAGGGGGCCGGGGGCTACACCTTC
CASSLKQGAGGYTF
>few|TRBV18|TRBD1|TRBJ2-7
TGTGCCAGCTCACCTTCACGGGACAGGGATTACGAGCAGTACTTC
CASSPSRDRDYEQYF
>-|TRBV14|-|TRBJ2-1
TGTGCCAGCAGCCAAAAAAGGGCCACCCGCTCCTACAATGAGCAGTTCTTC
CASSQKRATRSYNEQFF
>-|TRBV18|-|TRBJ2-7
TGTGCCAGCTCACCCATTGGGACGCTGACTTCCGAGCAGTACTTC
CASSPIGTLTSEQYF
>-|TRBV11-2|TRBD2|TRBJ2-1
TGTGCCAGCAGCTTAGATGGTACTAGCGGGGGTTTTGAGCAGTTCTTC
CASSLDGTSGGFEQFF
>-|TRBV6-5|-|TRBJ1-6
TGTGCCAGCAGTCCCGAGGGACATAGGAATTCACCCCTCCACTTT
CASSPEGHRNSPLHF
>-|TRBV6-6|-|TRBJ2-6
TGTGCCAGCAGTTATGGGACCTCTGGGGCCAACGTCCTGACTTTC
CASSYGTSGANVLTF
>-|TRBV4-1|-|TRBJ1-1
TGCGCCAGCAGCCAGGACAAGGGGGGCAAACAGGTCATGAACACTGAAGCTTTCTTT
CASSQDKGGKQVMNTEAFF
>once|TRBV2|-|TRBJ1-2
TGTGCCAGCAGTGGTGCAGTTAACTATGGCTACACCTTC
CASSGAVNYGYTF